Listed below are T cell receptor beta chains from one sample, sequenced in a study of cytomegalovirus exposure and HLA in healthy donors. Some clones are missing from TCRdb's copy, which holds only in-frame ones; the method was immunoSEQ multiplex PCR. The data contain 45,000 to 70,000 clones, roughly nine tenths of them seen just once; the ten biggest clones take up approximately 0.99%. Material: PBMCs. These receptors all stem from a man aged 18 to 30 in good health and CMV-seronegative. CDR3s include the opening cysteine and the closing phenylalanine or tryptophan. Fields, in order: J gene, V gene, CDR3 length, clone size, D gene, CDR3 protein, CDR3 DNA. A D gene is named only where the DNA matches it firmly. Only some rows state a clone size, as once, few, many or a class for expanded clones.

>TRBJ2-3|TRBV29-1|13|NA|NA
CSVEAGEVATQYF
TGCAGCGTTGAAGCGGGGGAAGTGGCTACGCAGTATTTT
>TRBJ2-7|TRBV2|13|NA|TRBD1
CASRGQGVYEQYF
TGTGCCAGCAGGGGACAGGGGGTCTACGAGCAGTACTTC
>TRBJ2-1|TRBV27|14|NA|TRBD2
CASSVRDSGGGQFF
TGTGCCAGCAGTGTACGGGACTCGGGGGGTGGGCAGTTCTTC
>TRBJ2-1|TRBV6-1|17|NA|TRBD2
CASSESPGSGIYNEQFF
TGTGCCAGCAGTGAATCCCCCGGTAGCGGGATCTACAATGAGCAGTTCTTC
>TRBJ1-1|TRBV28|14|once|NA
CASSSHQGLGEAFF
TGTGCCAGCAGTTCCCACCAGGGGCTGGGGGAAGCTTTCTTT
>TRBJ2-1|TRBV9|15|NA|NA
CASSADWGSYNEQFF
TGTGCCAGCAGCGCGGACTGGGGCTCCTACAATGAGCAGTTCTTC
>TRBJ2-2|TRBV29-1|14|NA|NA
CSVKTGIHTGELFF
TGCAGCGTTAAAACAGGGATCCACACCGGGGAGCTGTTTTTT
>TRBJ1-1|TRBV9|13|NA|NA
CASSPQGGTEAFF
TGTGCCAGCAGCCCTCAGGGTGGCACTGAAGCTTTCTTT
>TRBJ2-7|TRBV6-6|14|NA|NA
CASRPGVEDYEQYF
TGTGCCAGCAGACCGGGTGTAGAGGACTACGAGCAGTACTTC
>TRBJ2-3|TRBV27|14|NA|TRBD2
CASSLGLAADTQYF
TGTGCCAGCAGTCTGGGACTAGCGGCAGATACGCAGTATTTT
>TRBJ2-3|TRBV7-6|14|NA|NA
CASSEVPSGDTQYF
TGTGCCAGCTCGGAGGTCCCCTCGGGAGATACGCAGTATTTT
>TRBJ2-2|TRBV5-1|16|NA|TRBD2
CASSRSPGGDTGELFF
TGCGCCAGCAGCCGCTCCCCGGGAGGGGACACCGGGGAGCTGTTTTTT
>TRBJ1-1|TRBV29-1|13|NA|NA
CSVVEFPNTEAFF
TGCAGCGTTGTGGAGTTTCCGAACACTGAAGCTTTCTTT
>TRBJ1-1|TRBV7-9|13|NA|NA
CASSLEGFTEAFF
TGTGCCAGCAGCTTGGAGGGTTTCACTGAAGCTTTCTTT
>TRBJ1-5|TRBV6-1|16|NA|NA
CASSERGGTSNQPQHF
TGTGCCAGCAGTGAGCGTGGGGGGACGAGCAATCAGCCCCAGCATTTT
>TRBJ2-5|TRBV6-6|15|NA|NA
CASSYSSGGLETQYF
TGTGCCAGCAGTTACTCGAGTGGTGGGCTAGAGACCCAGTACTTC
>TRBJ2-1|TRBV6-1|13|NA|NA
CASSETGYLEQFF
TGTGCCAGCAGTGAGACGGGTTATCTTGAGCAGTTCTTC
>TRBJ2-2|TRBV29-1|14|NA|NA
CSVEASQGPGELFF
TGCAGCGTTGAAGCTTCGCAGGGCCCCGGGGAGCTGTTTTTT
>TRBJ2-3|TRBV28|17|NA|TRBD1
CASSAPGTARWTDTQYF
TGTGCCAGCAGTGCTCCCGGGACAGCGCGATGGACAGATACGCAGTATTTT
>TRBJ1-1|TRBV4-1|16|NA|NA
CASSQVGRLRGTEAFF
TGCGCCAGCAGCCAAGTTGGGCGGTTAAGGGGCACTGAAGCTTTCTTT
>TRBJ2-5|TRBV10-3|15|NA|TRBD2
CAISSTSGDQETQYF
TGTGCCATCAGTTCGACTAGCGGGGACCAAGAGACCCAGTACTTC
>TRBJ1-1|TRBV18|12|NA|NA
CASSQTGTEAFF
TGTGCCAGCTCGCAAACAGGGACTGAAGCTTTCTTT
>TRBJ2-4|TRBV5-5|13|NA|NA
CASSLRTTDIQYF
TGTGCCAGCAGCTTGAGAACGACAGACATTCAGTACTTC
>TRBJ2-2|TRBV18|15|NA|NA
CASSPRDFGGGELFF
TGTGCCAGCTCCCCGAGGGATTTCGGTGGCGGGGAGCTGTTTTTT
>TRBJ2-1|TRBV5-1|16|NA|TRBD2
CASSHSTAGLVSEQFF
TGCGCCAGCAGCCACTCGACAGCGGGGTTGGTTAGTGAGCAGTTCTTC
>TRBJ2-3|TRBV7-2|15|once|NA
CASSLGGMGTDTQYF
TGTGCCAGCAGCCTCGGAGGGATGGGGACAGATACGCAGTATTTT
>TRBJ1-1|TRBV18|15|NA|TRBD1
CASSRRTGSGTEAFF
TGTGCCAGCTCACGCCGGACAGGGTCGGGAACTGAAGCTTTCTTT